This T cell receptor beta chain was sequenced in a study of OX40 agonist ivuxolimab in advanced cancers. This clone has only a few counts. Sequencing used immunoSEQ multiplex PCR; TCRdb keeps in-frame clones, though not all of them. This table holds under 80,000 clones, approximately 86% found once. The sequence came from an adult with an advanced solid tumor such as melanoma, head and neck, liver or kidney cancer. The material was CD4+ or CD8+ T cells sorted from blood, obtained in a trial of the OX40 agonist ivuxolimab.

CDR3: CASSRDTTSPLHF. In nucleotides, the CDR3 is TGTGCCAGCAGCCGGGACACCACATCACCCCTCCACTTT. The gene calls are TRBV4-2 and TRBJ1-6, with D possibly being TRBD1 (6 bases). Trimming took 4 bases from V and 10 from J, leaving 11 bases between them. The CDR3 runs 13 residues. Germline V gene data show CDR1 as LGHNA and CDR2 as YNFKEQ.